Given below is one TCR beta chain in context. The antigen is not known. Method: immunoSEQ multiplex PCR; TCRdb's copy keeps in-frame clones and lacks some. The sample has fewer than 130,000 clones; about 87% are singletons. This entry is derived from a study of T cell responses to AZD1222 COVID-19 vaccine. The study, taken as a whole, reports: The study identified only five to seven AZD1222 recipients as seropositive at baseline.

Trimming pared 4 bases from V and 0 bases from J, leaving 9 bases between. This CDR3 contains 14 residues. Germline V gives CDR1 SGHVS, CDR2 FQNEAQ. The clonotype originates from an adult in good health. The sequenced sample was peripheral blood, obtained on day 0 of AZD1222 vaccination. V gene TRBV7-8 combines with J gene TRBJ1-1; D remains ambiguous. In DNA, the CDR3 is TGTGCCAGCAGCTCAGAGTTGATGAACACTGAAGCTTTCTTT. Translating it yields CASSSELMNTEAFF. The entire variable domain, with the rest obtained from reference TRBV7-8 and TRBJ1-1, is as follows: GAGVSQSPRYKVAKRGQDVALRCDPISGHVSLFWYQQALGQGPEFLTYFQNEAQLDKSGLPSDRFFAERPEGSVSTLKIQRTQQEDSAVYLCASSSELMNTEAFFGQGTRLTVV.